A selection of T cell receptor beta chains follows, all from one sample in a study of OX40 agonist ivuxolimab in advanced cancers. Here immunoSEQ multiplex PCR was the method, and the copy in TCRdb shows in-frame clones only, minus some. The sample lists about 70,000 clones, roughly 77% seen once, with 5% in the top ten. This material consisted of CD4+ or CD8+ T cells sorted from blood, taken in a trial of the OX40 agonist ivuxolimab. The receptors come from an adult with an advanced solid tumor such as melanoma, head and neck, liver or kidney cancer. The CDR3 runs from the conserved cysteine through the conserved F or W. D genes are given only for firm matches. The listing skips clone size in some rows; elsewhere it reads once, few, many or a size class.

cdr3_aa cdr3_nt d_call j_call v_call clone_size
CASSSSGRSYEQYF TGTGCCAGCAGCTCATCCGGTCGCTCCTACGAGCAGTACTTC . TRBJ2-7 TRBV7-6 few
CASSAGRRGHDTQYF TGTGCCAGCAGTGCAGGCCGCAGGGGGCACGATACGCAGTATTTT TRBD1 TRBJ2-3 TRBV25-1 .
CASSARDWAWGEQFF TGTGCCAGCAGCGCCCGGGACTGGGCCTGGGGTGAGCAGTTCTTC . TRBJ2-1 TRBV4-2 .
CASSPASELNEKLFF TGTGCCAGCTCACCAGCATCCGAGCTCAATGAAAAACTGTTTTTT . TRBJ1-4 TRBV18 .
CASSDSGGNTGELFF TGTGCCAGCAGTGACTCGGGGGGGAACACCGGGGAGCTGTTTTTT . TRBJ2-2 TRBV6-4 .
CSVGTTQETQYF TGCAGCGTCGGGACTACCCAAGAGACCCAGTACTTC TRBD2 TRBJ2-5 TRBV29-1 .
CASSRQGAWETQYF TGTGCCAGCAGCCGCCAGGGGGCTTGGGAGACCCAGTACTTC TRBD1 TRBJ2-5 TRBV7-9 .
CASSQGTGGWDTQYF TGCGCCAGCAGCCAGGGTACTGGGGGTTGGGATACGCAGTATTTT . TRBJ2-3 TRBV4-1 once
CATSIKVGNQPQHF TGTGCCACCAGCATAAAAGTCGGCAATCAGCCCCAGCATTTT . TRBJ1-5 TRBV15 .
CASSPGTSHEQYF TGTGCCAGCTCACCGGGGACTAGCCACGAGCAGTACTTC TRBD2 TRBJ2-7 TRBV18 .